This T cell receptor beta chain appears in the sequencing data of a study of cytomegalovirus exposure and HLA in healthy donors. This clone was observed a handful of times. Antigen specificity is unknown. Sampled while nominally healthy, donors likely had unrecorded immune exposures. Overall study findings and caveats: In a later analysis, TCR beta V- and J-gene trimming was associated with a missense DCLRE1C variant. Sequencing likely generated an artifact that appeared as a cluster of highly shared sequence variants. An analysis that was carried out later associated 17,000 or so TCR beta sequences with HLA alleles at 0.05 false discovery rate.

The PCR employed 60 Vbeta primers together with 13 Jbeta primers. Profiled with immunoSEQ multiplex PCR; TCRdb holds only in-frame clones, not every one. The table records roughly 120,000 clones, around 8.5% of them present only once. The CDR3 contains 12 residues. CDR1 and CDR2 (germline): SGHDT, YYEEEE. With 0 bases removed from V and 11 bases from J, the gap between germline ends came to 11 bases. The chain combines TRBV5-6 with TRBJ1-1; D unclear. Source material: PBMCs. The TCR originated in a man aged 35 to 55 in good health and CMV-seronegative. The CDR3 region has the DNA TGTGCCAGCAGCTTGGCCGGAGCGGGTGCTTTCTTT. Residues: CASSLAGAGAFF. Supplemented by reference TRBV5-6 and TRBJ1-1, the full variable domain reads DAGVTQSPTHLIKTRGQQVTLRCSPKSGHDTVSWYQQALGQGPQFIFQYYEEEERQRGNFPDRFSGHQFPNYSSELNVNALLLGDSALYLCASSLAGAGAFFGQGTRLTVV.